These 8 T cell receptor beta chains came from one sample sequenced in a study of T cells in Graves' hyperthyroidism and ophthalmopathy. It was RNA transcripts that yielded the amplified TCR beta CDR3 regions. Using the HTBI primer set, a first-round RT-PCR was run on the TCR CDR3. One entry per CDR3 protein results from TCRdb running MiXCR on the multiplex PCR reads. Of about 610,000 distinct CDR3 sequences in the sample, about half were seen once. The specimen was peripheral blood or thyroid tissue (not recorded which). These receptors came from a woman between 18 and 30 years old with Graves' hyperthyroidism.

The chain uses TRBV11-1 and TRBJ1-2; D unresolved. CDR1 is SGHAT and CDR2 is FQDESV in the germline V gene (reference sequence). The CDR3 consists of 18 residues. V gave up 5 bases and J gave up 4 bases, with 26 bases separating them. The CDR3 DNA is TGTGCCAGCAGCCCTGTGAAGGGCCGTGACACTGAAGGCTATGGCTACACCTTC. Encoded protein: CASSPVKGRDTEGYGYTF.

This clonotype was found many times. The rearrangement uses TRBV7-9 and TRBJ2-1; 12 nucleotides agree with TRBD2. This CDR3 has 15 residues. The V gene end was trimmed by 7 bases and the J gene end by 8 bases; junction bases not matched to a gene: 9. CDR1 SEHNR and CDR2 FQNEAQ come from the germline V gene (reference sequence). CDR3 bases: TGTGCCAGCAAAAGACTAGCGGGAGTTGTCGATGAGCAGTTCTTC. It yields the protein CASKRLAGVVDEQFF.

Comment on this clonotype: One end of the junction is discordant with germline, which a read error may explain. The rearrangement joins TRBV7-9 to TRBJ2-5; D possibly corresponds to TRBD2 (5 bases). In germline, CDR1 is SEHNR, CDR2 FQNEAQ (reference sequence). This CDR3 is built from 16 residues. CDR3 region: CASSQEGRQSRETQYF. DNA for the CDR3: TGCGCCAGCAGCCAAGAGGGCAGACAATCACGAGAGACCCAGTACTTC.

The gene calls are TRBV20-1 and TRBJ1-1; no clear D gene. CDR1 and CDR2 (germline): DFQATT, SNEGSKA (reference sequence). The CDR3 has 13 residues. Trimming pared 2 bases from V and 3 bases from J, leaving 10 bases between. Here the CDR3 DNA reads TGCAGTGCTAGAATTCCCGGGGACACTGAAGCTTTCTTT. Protein sequence: CSARIPGDTEAFF.

This clonotype was recorded at least ten times. CDR3: CASSLRSVRTEAFF. CDR3 DNA sequence: TGTGCCAGCAGTTTAAGATCCGTGCGGACTGAAGCTTTCTTT. This chain uses TRBV27 with TRBJ1-1; D is ambiguous. Trimming took 2 bases from V and 5 from J, leaving 12 bases between them. The CDR3 spans 14 residues. Germline CDR1 reads MNHEY; CDR2 reads SMNVEV (reference sequence).

The gene calls are TRBV7-9 and TRBJ2-1; D is ambiguous. This CDR3 has 14 residues. Deletions cut 0 bases from V and 10 bases from J, with 13 bases between. CDR1 is SEHNR, CDR2 FQNEAQ, per germline (reference sequence). The CDR3 is CASSLASRVREQFF. The DNA for the CDR3 is TGTGCCAGCAGCTTAGCTTCTAGGGTCAGGGAGCAGTTCTTC.

CDR3 residues: CASWDAVNQPLHF. CDR3 in DNA: TGTGCCAGCTGGGACGCGGTTAATCAGCCCCTCCACTTT. The chain combines TRBV2 with TRBJ1-6; possible D gene TRBD1, 5 bases. The CDR3 extends over 13 amino acids. Trimming removed 8 bases at V and 13 bases at J, with 18 bases between. Germline-derived CDR1 and CDR2 are SNHLY and FYNNEI.

V is TRBV7-2 and J is TRBJ1-2; 10 nucleotides agree with TRBD1. J gave up 8 bases and V 5 bases, and 8 bases lay outside the gene matches. CDR1 and CDR2 (germline): SGHTA, FQGNSA. The CDR3 runs to 14 residues. In DNA, the CDR3 is TGTGCCAGCAGCCAAAGGGGGACAGGGGACGGCTACACCTTC. It is translated as CASSQRGTGDGYTF.